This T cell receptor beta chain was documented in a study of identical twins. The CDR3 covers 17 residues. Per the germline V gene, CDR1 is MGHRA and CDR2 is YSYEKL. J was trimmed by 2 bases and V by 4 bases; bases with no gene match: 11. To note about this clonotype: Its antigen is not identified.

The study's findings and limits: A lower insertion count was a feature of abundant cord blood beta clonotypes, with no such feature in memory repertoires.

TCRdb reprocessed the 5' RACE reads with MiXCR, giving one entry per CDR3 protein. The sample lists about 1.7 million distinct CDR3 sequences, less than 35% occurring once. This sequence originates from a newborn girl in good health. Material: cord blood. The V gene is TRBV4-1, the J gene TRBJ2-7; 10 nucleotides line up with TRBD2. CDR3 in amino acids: CASSPRIPGLAPYEQYF. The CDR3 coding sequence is TGCGCCAGCAGCCCTCGAATCCCGGGACTAGCGCCCTACGAGCAGTACTTC.